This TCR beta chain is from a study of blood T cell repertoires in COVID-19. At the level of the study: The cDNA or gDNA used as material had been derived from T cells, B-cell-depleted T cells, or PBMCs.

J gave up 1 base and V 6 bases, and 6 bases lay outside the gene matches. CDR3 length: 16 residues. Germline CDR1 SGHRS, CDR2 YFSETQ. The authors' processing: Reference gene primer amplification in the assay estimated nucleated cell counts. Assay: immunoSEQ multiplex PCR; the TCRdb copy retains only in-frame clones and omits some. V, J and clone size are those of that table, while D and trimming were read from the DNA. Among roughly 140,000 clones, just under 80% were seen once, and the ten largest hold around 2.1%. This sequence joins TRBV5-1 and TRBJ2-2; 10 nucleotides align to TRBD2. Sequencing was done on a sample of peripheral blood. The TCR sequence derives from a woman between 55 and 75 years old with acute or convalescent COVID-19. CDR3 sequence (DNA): TGCGCCAGCACCGGGGGACTAGCGATGAACACCGGGGAGCTGTTTTTT. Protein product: CASTGGLAMNTGELFF.